There are a few counts of the clone carrying this T cell receptor (beta chain). TCRdb re-called the RT-PCR reads through MiXCR, storing one row per CDR3 protein. The repertoire consists of approximately 720,000 distinct CDR3 sequences, with approximately 15% occurring once and the leading ten covering about 3.9%. Trimming cost V 3 bases and J 0 bases, with 8 bases left between them. The CDR3 sequence is 15 residues long. Germline values: CDR1 SEHNR, CDR2 FQNEAQ (reference sequence). The chain employs TRBV7-9 and TRBJ2-2; D unclear. The sequencing input was memory CD4+ T cells from blood. This receptor was taken from a female donor in good health, serving as a healthy control. This CDR3 is CASSFGSSNTGELFF. CDR3 sequence (DNA): TGTGCCAGCAGCTTCGGGTCTTCGAACACCGGGGAGCTGTTTTTT.